Listed here is a single TCR beta chain. Its antigen is not known. Expressed TCRB transcripts were sequenced because the entire RNA isolate underwent reverse transcription. About 3.57 million reads per sample were averaged for naive, central memory and regulatory samples. The assay was immunoSEQ multiplex PCR, and TCRdb's table has in-frame clones only and misses some. This table has about 170,000 clones, approximately 7.8% appearing once. This record comes from a study of beta chain features in type 1 diabetes. Study-wide findings and caveats: TCRB CDR3s were moderately but significantly shorter in Type 1 diabetes patients in all four CD4+ subsets. High-TCR-expressing cells could be over-represented by cDNA sequencing.

This CDR3 comprises 18 residues. Germline V gene lookup returns CDR1 SGHTA and CDR2 FQGNSA. Trimming cost V 5 bases and J 3 bases; bases outside gene matches: 13. This chain links TRBV7-2 with TRBJ2-4; TRBD2 agrees at 10 bases. This sequence was found in a woman aged 35 to 49 with type 1 diabetes. What was sequenced was central memory CD4+ T cells from blood. Here the CDR3 reads CASSPRGSGGAVKNIQYF. In DNA, the CDR3 is TGTGCCAGCAGCCCCCGGGGAAGCGGGGGGGCCGTCAAAAACATTCAGTACTTC.